A single sample is the source of the 29 T cell receptor beta chains below, sequenced in a study of T cells in Graves' hyperthyroidism and ophthalmopathy. From RNA transcripts, TCR beta CDR3 regions were amplified. The HTBI primer set drove a first-round RT-PCR of the TCR CDR3. TCRdb reprocessed the multiplex PCR reads with MiXCR, giving one entry per CDR3 protein. The table includes approximately 570,000 distinct CDR3 sequences, just under 20% detected once. Sequences were obtained from blood. These receptors were collected from a man aged 35 to 55 with Graves' ophthalmopathy.

V usage is TRBV5-1 and J usage is TRBJ2-7, with 9 bases lining up with TRBD1. With V trimmed by 7 bases and J by 2 bases, 4 bases remained unmatched. The CDR3 has 13 amino acids. CDR1 is SGHRS and CDR2 is YFSETQ in the germline V gene. The CDR3 loop reads CASPGTGPYEQYF. The DNA of the CDR3 is TGCGCCAGCCCCGGGACAGGGCCCTACGAGCAGTACTTC.

The chain is built from TRBV14 and TRBJ2-1; TRBD2 might be the D (6 bases). The CDR3 loop spans 15 amino acids. Germline loops: CDR1 SGHDN, CDR2 FVKESK. With 0 bases removed from V and 5 bases from J, the gap between germline ends came to 11 bases. CDR3 DNA sequence: TGTGCCAGCAGCCAAGATTCTAGCGTAAACAATGAGCAGTTCTTC. Translated: CASSQDSSVNNEQFF.

V gene TRBV5-1 combines with J gene TRBJ2-7; 8 nucleotides agree with TRBD2. The CDR3 loop spans 15 amino acids. V was clipped by 1 base and J by 1 base; unmatched bases: 4. Per the germline V gene, CDR1 is SGHRS and CDR2 is YFSETQ. CDR3 nucleotide sequence: TGCGCCAGCAGCTTGACGGGGGGGCAGTCCTACGAGCAGTACTTC. Translated, it gives CASSLTGGQSYEQYF.

This rearrangement joins TRBV5-1 to TRBJ2-5; either TRBD1 or TRBD2 may fit D (5 bases each). CDR1 is SGHRS, CDR2 YFSETQ, per germline. V lost 0 bases to trimming and J lost 5 bases, with 20 bases between them. This CDR3 has 17 residues. This CDR3 reads CASSLGLRRSEGETQYF. The CDR3, as DNA: TGCGCCAGCAGCTTGGGTCTACGGAGGTCAGAGGGGGAGACCCAGTACTTC.

The chain has TRBV10-3 and TRBJ1-5, with TRBD1 matching over 11 bases. Looked up from germline, CDR1 is ENHRY and CDR2 is SYGVKD. V was pared by 7 bases and J by 8 bases, with 22 bases of the junction left unmatched. CDR3 length equals 19 residues. In DNA form, the CDR3 reads TGTGCCATCAAAGCTTACCGGGACAGGGGGAACCGGTCGATTGAGCCCCAGCATTTT. Translation: CAIKAYRDRGNRSIEPQHF.

The chain is built from TRBV11-2 and TRBJ1-6; D remains ambiguous. The CDR3 spans 13 residues. V was cut by 0 bases and J by 10 bases, with 7 bases left in between. Germline assignment: CDR1 SGHAT and CDR2 FQNNGV. The CDR3 region has the DNA TGTGCCAGCAGCTTAGATACCGAATCACCCCTCCACTTT. Translation gives CASSLDTESPLHF.

The CDR3 sequence is CGSGGVTDTQYF. For the CDR3, the DNA is TGTGGCTCGGGGGGGGTCACAGATACGCAGTATTTT. This rearrangement joins TRBV6-2 or TRBV6-3 to TRBJ2-3; 8 nucleotides line up with TRBD2. The CDR3 contains 12 residues. Germline CDR1 and CDR2: MNHEY and SVGEGT.

This clonotype was observed a few times. The V gene is TRBV6-1, the J gene TRBJ2-7; D call uncertain. There are 12 residues in the CDR3. Germline V gives CDR1 MNHNS, CDR2 SASEGT. V shed 2 bases and J shed 5 bases, with 7 bases lying between them. CDR3 amino acids: CASSELRDEQYF. CDR3 DNA: TGTGCCAGCAGTGAATTAAGGGACGAGCAGTACTTC.

This clonotype was counted only a few times. V is TRBV28 and J is TRBJ2-7, with D perhaps TRBD1 (6 bases). V lost 6 bases and J lost 6, with 9 bases in between. The CDR3 extends over 11 amino acids. Germline loops: CDR1 MDHEN, CDR2 SYDVKM. This chain's CDR3 is CASRLQGEQYF. The CDR3 DNA follows: TGTGCCAGCAGGTTACAGGGCGAGCAGTACTTC.

This chain joins TRBV5-1 and TRBJ2-2; 12 nucleotides agree with TRBD1. This CDR3 comprises 17 residues. The V segment lost 4 bases and the J segment 1 base; nucleotides outside the gene matches: 5. From germline, CDR1 is SGHRS and CDR2 YFSETQ. The CDR3 here is CASSAGTGGLNTGELFF. The CDR3 DNA sequence: TGCGCCAGCAGCGCCGGGACAGGGGGCTTGAACACCGGGGAGCTGTTTTTT.

The gene calls are TRBV2 and TRBJ2-7, with TRBD1 identical over 7 bases. In germline, CDR1 is SNHLY, CDR2 FYNNEI. Germline trimming cut 6 bases from V and 2 bases from J; bases unmatched to any gene: 7. This CDR3 has 14 residues. The CDR3 sequence is CASRVKGQTYEQYF. DNA of the CDR3: TGTGCCAGCAGGGTTAAGGGACAGACCTACGAGCAGTACTTC.

A few counts support this clonotype. The chain links TRBV10-1 to TRBJ2-1; D gene uncertain. Germline V gene lookup returns CDR1 WNHNN and CDR2 SYGVQD (reference sequence). V lost 8 bases and J 9 bases, leaving 11 bases between the germline ends. The CDR3 spans 11 residues. The CDR3 protein is CASGSGFEQFF. The CDR3 DNA reads as TGCGCCAGCGGCTCGGGTTTTGAGCAGTTCTTC.

This clonotype was counted at least ten times. The chain couples TRBV28 to TRBJ2-7; TRBD2 might be the D (6 bases). V lost 6 bases to trimming and J lost 7 bases, with 16 bases between them. The CDR3 loop spans 13 amino acids. The germline CDR1 and CDR2 sequences are MDHEN and SYDVKM. The CDR3 DNA follows: TGTGCCAGCAGCACGGGACTCATGGGGGAGCAGTACTTC. Translated, it gives CASSTGLMGEQYF.

This clonotype was detected ten times or more. V gene TRBV2 combines with J gene TRBJ1-4, with 7 bases identical to TRBD1. Looked up from germline, CDR1 is SNHLY and CDR2 is FYNNEI. This CDR3 has 13 residues. The J segment lost 8 bases and the V segment lost 7 bases, leaving 7 bases of the junction unmatched. The CDR3 reads CASTPQGEEKLFF. Written as DNA, the CDR3 is TGTGCCAGCACTCCCCAGGGGGAGGAAAAACTGTTTTTT.

This clonotype was observed a few times. J is TRBJ2-1 and V is TRBV5-4, with 9 nucleotides matching TRBD2. Germline-derived CDR1 and CDR2 are SGHNT and YYREEE (reference sequence). The CDR3 extends over 16 amino acids. V lost 4 bases to trimming and J lost 4 bases; unmatched junction nucleotides: 9. CDR3 amino acids: CASSPGGGAGYNEQFF. Here the CDR3 DNA reads TGTGCCAGCAGCCCCGGCGGGGGGGCCGGGTACAATGAGCAGTTCTTC.

This clonotype was recorded many times. The chain employs TRBV28 and TRBJ2-7, with D uncertain. There are 13 residues in the CDR3. The germline V gene has CDR1 MDHEN and CDR2 SYDVKM. Between the trimmed V and J ends, which lost 6 bases and 4 bases, there was a span of 13 bases. The CDR3 spells CASSTVRRYEQYF. The CDR3 nucleotides read TGTGCCAGCAGCACTGTCCGCCGATACGAGCAGTACTTC.

This chain links TRBV5-1 with TRBJ2-5; 11 nucleotides match TRBD2. After removal of 2 bases from V and 3 bases from J, the junction contained 6 bases not matched to a gene. Germline CDR1 and CDR2: SGHRS and YFSETQ. The CDR3 runs 16 residues. As DNA, the CDR3 is TGCGCCAGCAGCTTTTTTCCGGGACTAGCGGAAGAGACCCAGTACTTC. Protein: CASSFFPGLAEETQYF.

V and J are TRBV11-2 and TRBJ2-1; D gene uncertain. Trimming removed 3 bases from V and 2 bases from J, with 11 bases in between. The germline CDR1 and CDR2 sequences are SGHAT and FQNNGV. CDR3 length: 15 amino acids. This CDR3 is CASSLRKGAYNEQFF. CDR3 coding DNA: TGTGCCAGCAGCTTGCGGAAAGGAGCCTACAATGAGCAGTTCTTC.

This clonotype appeared a few times. The chain links TRBV19 to TRBJ1-2; D uncertain. The germline V gene has CDR1 LNHDA and CDR2 SQIVND (reference sequence). V lost 5 bases and J lost 4, with 11 bases in between. The CDR3 totals 13 residues. This chain's CDR3 is CASSPPESYGYTF. In nucleotides, the CDR3 is TGTGCCAGTAGTCCCCCCGAATCCTATGGCTACACCTTC.

This clonotype showed up just a few times. The chain links TRBV6-1 to TRBJ2-7, with TRBD2 matching 8 bases. The CDR3 has 15 residues. Losses at the gene ends were 2 bases for V and 7 bases for J; bases not matched to a gene: 10. Germline assignment: CDR1 MNHNS and CDR2 SASEGT. For the CDR3, the DNA is TGTGCCAGCAGTGAAAGTTCCGGGACTAGGGGTGAGCAGTACTTC. The encoded protein is CASSESSGTRGEQYF.

This clonotype was observed many times. The chain has TRBV5-1 and TRBJ1-1; D uncertain. V was clipped by 4 bases and J by 0 bases, with 7 bases between them. Germline lookup yields CDR1 SGHRS and CDR2 YFSETQ. The CDR3 length is 13 residues. The CDR3 sequence: CASSRVLNTEAFF. CDR3 sequence (DNA): TGCGCCAGCAGCCGGGTCTTGAACACTGAAGCTTTCTTT.

This chain joins TRBV20-1 and TRBJ1-1; D is perhaps TRBD1 (5 bases). With 5 bases removed from V and 6 bases from J, the gap between germline ends came to 16 bases. The CDR3 contains 13 residues. Germline CDR1 and CDR2: DFQATT and SNEGSKA (reference sequence). This CDR3 reads CSASFRGGPEAFF. The CDR3 DNA reads as TGCAGTGCTTCCTTCCGCGGGGGTCCTGAAGCTTTCTTT.

The sample holds a few counts of this clonotype. The chain recombines TRBV10-3 with TRBJ2-1; D might be TRBD1 or TRBD2, each matching 5 bases. The CDR3 consists of 16 residues. Germline assignment: CDR1 ENHRY and CDR2 SYGVKD. The V gene lost 7 bases and the J gene lost 0 bases, with 16 bases spanning the gap. The CDR3 protein is CAINIRDASSYNEQFF. CDR3 sequence (DNA): TGTGCCATCAACATCCGGGACGCATCCTCCTACAATGAGCAGTTCTTC.

The sample holds a few counts of this clonotype. The CDR3 reads CASSPPTGGNSPLHF. Written as DNA, the CDR3 is TGTGCCAGCAGCCCTCCGACAGGGGGTAATTCACCCCTCCACTTT. The rearrangement uses TRBV3-1 and TRBJ1-6; 9 positions agree with TRBD1. The V segment lost 4 bases and the J segment 6 bases; nucleotides outside the gene matches: 4. CDR3 length: 15 amino acids. The germline CDR1 and CDR2 sequences are LGHDT and YNNKEL (reference sequence).

The chain joins TRBV14 to TRBJ1-4, with D unclear. The CDR3 consists of 15 residues. The ends were cut back, 1 base at V and 7 bases at J, with 13 bases in the middle. CDR1 and CDR2 from the germline V gene are SGHDN and FVKESK. CDR3 DNA sequence: TGTGCCAGCAGCCAAGGGAGCTGGGAAGGTGAAAAACTGTTTTTT. Translated: CASSQGSWEGEKLFF.

This clonotype was observed a few times. The J gene is TRBJ1-6, the V gene TRBV6-2 or TRBV6-3; TRBD1 matches at 10 bases. J lost 8 bases, V lost 6 bases, and 13 bases had no gene match. Germline loops: CDR1 MNHEY, CDR2 SVGEGT. The CDR3 extends over 17 amino acids. This chain's CDR3 is CASSPTTTGTGDSPLHF. The CDR3 nucleotides read TGTGCCAGCAGCCCAACTACCACCGGGACAGGGGATTCACCCCTCCACTTT.

CDR3 DNA sequence: TGTGCCAGCAGTGAATGGCGGAACACTGAAGCTTTCTTT. It specifies CASSEWRNTEAFF. The V gene is TRBV2, the J gene TRBJ1-1; D not resolved. The CDR3 runs to 13 residues. Germline loops: CDR1 SNHLY, CDR2 FYNNEI. Trimming shortened V by 2 bases and J by 1 base, and 5 bases separated the two germline ends.

This clonotype was counted many times. The rearrangement links TRBV27 to TRBJ1-1; unclear D gene. Germline V gene data show CDR1 as MNHEY and CDR2 as SMNVEV (reference sequence). CDR3 length equals 14 residues. V lost 3 bases to trimming and J lost 6 bases, with 14 bases between them. The chain's CDR3 is CASSFDLSGAEAFF. The CDR3 nucleotides read TGTGCCAGCAGTTTCGATCTTAGTGGGGCTGAAGCTTTCTTT.

This clonotype was observed a single time. The chain uses TRBV5-1 and TRBJ2-3; TRBD2 is a possible D gene (6 bases). Trimming shortened V by 7 bases and J by 1 base, and 28 bases separated the two germline ends. Germline V gene lookup returns CDR1 SGHRS and CDR2 YFSETQ. CDR3 size: 19 residues. The CDR3 is CASSGSGIPSQDGTDTQYF. CDR3 DNA: TGCGCCAGCTCGGGTAGCGGAATCCCCAGCCAGGACGGCACAGATACGCAGTATTTT.